This TCR beta chain was recovered during a study of T cell repertoires in cytomegalovirus infection (dated by TCRdb to the late 2010s). With regard to the full study: The peptide stimulations were aimed at well-studied HLA-B-restricted epitopes as well as recently identified HLA-C-restricted CMV epitopes, whose presentation resists viral immunomodulation. Because public TCR beta signatures pointed to carriage of CMV infection together with the matching HLA type, the HLA type of each donor mattered for the analysis.

Notes on this clonotype: Its antigen is unknown. No per-base quality is available; no much larger clone lies one base away.

What the study reported, not specific to this receptor: In the ex vivo response, HLA-C-restricted CMV-specific TCR beta clonotypes were dominant, and in two of eight donors the single most frequent clonotype came from this HLA-C-restricted group. In both this cohort and an independent cohort of some 370 donors, the cumulative frequency of public TCR beta family members distinguished carriers of CMV infection plus the relevant HLA type.

V is shortened by 1 base, J by 9 bases, and the region joining them spans 16 bases. The CDR3 contains 16 residues, cysteine and phenylalanine counted. Just the 48-base CDR3 DNA is kept, in frame starting at base 1. Taken with the paper, the label for treatment or condition translates to: in vitro stimulation with specific CMV peptide epitopes to enrich CMV-specific T cells. TCRdb lists the instrument as Illumina HiSeq 1500. TCRdb's own reprocessing of the public reads used fastp at Q25 and MiXCR and kept productive beta chains. Identical CDR3 protein sequences are pooled into one entry, listed with their most common genes and DNA. This sample gives about half a million distinct CDR3 sequences in total; roughly 34% of them show up just once. 17% of the sample is held by the ten biggest clonotypes.

The receptor was derived from a human donor in good health (CMV status not recorded). Some clones in this sample may be carry-over from other donors' samples. Recombination joined TRBV12-3 or TRBV12-4 with TRBJ1-6; a confident D gene designation cannot be given. This specimen was cultured PBMCs, taken from culture after CMV antigen stimulation. The bases are TGTGCCAGCAGTTTAGTGGCGGGCGGCCCTTCTTCACCCCTCCACTTT. Translated, it reads CASSLVAGGPSSPLHF.